Following are 29 T cell receptor beta chains from one sample sequenced in a study of OX40 agonist ivuxolimab in advanced cancers. Assay used: immunoSEQ multiplex PCR; TCRdb lists only in-frame clones, some missing. The table lists 45,000 to 65,000 clones, almost 90% of them singletons. Specimen: CD4+ or CD8+ T cells sorted from blood, collected in a trial of the OX40 agonist ivuxolimab. Receptors originate from an adult with an advanced solid tumor such as melanoma, head and neck, liver or kidney cancer.

The chain links TRBV19 to TRBJ2-5; D gene unclear. Germline V lookup: CDR1 LNHDA, CDR2 SQIVND (reference sequence). The CDR3 spans 14 residues. Trimming removed 1 base from V and 5 bases from J, with 11 bases in between. CDR3 nucleotides: TGTGCCAGTAGTATAGGGACCTTTCCGGAGACCCAGTACTTC. Encoded protein: CASSIGTFPETQYF. Using reference TRBV19 and TRBJ2-5 for the parts outside the CDR3, the full variable domain is DGGITQSPKYLFRKEGQNVTLSCEQNLNHDAMYWYRQDPGQGLRLIYYSQIVNDFQKGDIAEGYSVSREKKESFPLTVTSAQKNPTAFYLCASSIGTFPETQYFGPGTRLLVL.

The gene calls are TRBV10-2 and TRBJ2-2, with D unclear. The CDR3 covers 12 residues. The germline gives CDR1 WSHSY, CDR2 SAAADI. V was pared by 3 bases and J by 6 bases, with 5 bases between. This CDR3 reads CASSDRSGELFF. The CDR3 DNA follows: TGCGCCAGCAGTGATAGGTCCGGGGAGCTGTTTTTT.

The chain carries TRBV29-1 and TRBJ2-1; 8 nucleotides match TRBD2. This CDR3 has 14 residues. V lost 7 bases and J lost 9; bases outside the gene matches: 14. Germline CDR1 SQVTM, CDR2 ANQGSEA. The CDR3 loop reads CSAGLGTRTTEQFF. CDR3 bases: TGCAGCGCTGGCCTAGGGACTAGAACAACTGAGCAGTTCTTC.

The chain has TRBV18 and TRBJ1-3; a weak D match, TRBD1 (6 bases). This CDR3 region has 18 residues. CDR1 is KGHSH and CDR2 is LQKENI in the germline V gene. The germline V and J ends were trimmed by 3 bases and 4 bases, with 22 bases remaining between them. The CDR3: CASSPLPVEQGSGNTIYF. CDR3 sequence (DNA): TGTGCCAGCTCACCGCTACCTGTGGAACAGGGATCCGGAAACACCATATATTTT.

This chain connects TRBV19 to TRBJ2-1; D call uncertain. The CDR3 is 16 residues long. Per the germline V gene, CDR1 is LNHDA and CDR2 is SQIVND (reference sequence). The ends were cut back, 4 bases at V and 3 bases at J, with 16 bases in the middle. CDR3 loop: CASSTYHSVLYNEQFF. The CDR3 bases are TGTGCCAGTAGTACATATCACAGTGTCCTCTACAATGAGCAGTTCTTC.

The chain uses TRBV5-8 and TRBJ1-4, with 7 bases aligning to TRBD1. Per germline, CDR1 SGHTS and CDR2 YDEGEE. Trimming removed 4 bases from V and 0 bases from J; junction bases left unmatched: 6. This CDR3 contains 16 residues. The CDR3 loop is CASSLGQLATNEKLFF. CDR3 nucleotides: TGTGCCAGCAGCCTGGGACAGTTAGCAACTAATGAAAAACTGTTTTTT.

The chain employs TRBV4-1 and TRBJ1-4, with D possibly TRBD1 on 6 matching bases. The CDR3 covers 15 residues. The germline gives CDR1 MGHRA, CDR2 YSYEKL. The germline V and J ends were trimmed by 4 bases and 5 bases, with 14 bases remaining between them. The DNA for the CDR3 is TGCGCCAGCAGCCTACGGGAAGGGGGGAATGAAAAACTGTTTTTT. It translates to CASSLREGGNEKLFF.

In its sample, this clone was seen once. The J gene is TRBJ2-7, the V gene TRBV5-1; D is perhaps TRBD1 or TRBD2 (5 bases each). The CDR3 spans 13 residues. V gave up 7 bases and J gave up 3 bases, with 14 bases separating them. From germline, CDR1 is SGHRS and CDR2 YFSETQ. The CDR3 region has the DNA TGCGCCAGCGGGCCAAGAGGGGTCTACGAGCAGTACTTC. Translated: CASGPRGVYEQYF.

J is TRBJ1-2 and V is TRBV2, with a tentative D call TRBD1 (6 bases). The CDR3 spans 16 residues. With 5 bases removed from V and 0 bases from J, the gap between germline ends came to 16 bases. Per the germline V gene, CDR1 is SNHLY and CDR2 is FYNNEI. CDR3 in DNA: TGTGCCAGCAGTAGCCGGGACATATCTTCTAACTATGGCTACACCTTC. This codes for CASSSRDISSNYGYTF.

The chain carries TRBV30 and TRBJ1-4, with 7 bases that match TRBD1. The trim removed 1 base at V and 4 bases at J, leaving 6 bases unmatched. The germline CDR1 and CDR2 sequences are GTSNPN and SVGIG (reference sequence). CDR3 length: 15 residues. The CDR3 DNA sequence: TGTGCCTGGAGTGGGACGGGACAGAATAATGAAAAACTGTTTTTT. This encodes CAWSGTGQNNEKLFF. The whole variable domain, filled in from reference TRBV30 and TRBJ1-4, reads SQTIHQWPATLVQPVGSPLSLECTVEGTSNPNLYWYRQAAGRGLQLLFYSVGIGQISSEVPQNLSASRPQDRQFILSSKKLLLSDSGFYLCAWSGTGQNNEKLFFGSGTQLSVL.

This clone was found once. This chain links TRBV19 with TRBJ2-3, with 7 bases that match TRBD2. Germline values: CDR1 LNHDA, CDR2 SQIVND (reference sequence). The V segment lost 1 base and the J segment 3 bases; nucleotides outside the gene matches: 4. This CDR3 contains 15 residues. The DNA of the CDR3 is TGTGCCAGTAGTATAGGGGCAGCGGGGACAGATACGCAGTATTTT. Encoded protein: CASSIGAAGTDTQYF.

V gene TRBV2 combines with J gene TRBJ1-1, with D possibly being TRBD1 (5 bases). Trimming stripped 4 bases from V and 1 base from J, with 10 bases between. CDR3 length equals 14 residues. CDR1 and CDR2 from the germline V gene are SNHLY and FYNNEI. CDR3: CASSARQTNTEAFF. CDR3 bases: TGTGCCAGCAGTGCCCGACAGACGAACACTGAAGCTTTCTTT.

The genes are TRBV6-5 and TRBJ2-7; 8 bases map to TRBD2. Per germline, CDR1 MNHEY and CDR2 SVGAGI. The CDR3 is made up of 13 amino acids. V lost 5 bases, J lost 7 bases, and 7 bases stayed unmatched. DNA for the CDR3: TGTGCCAGCAGTCGAAGCGGGAGCGGGGAGCAGTACTTC. This encodes CASSRSGSGEQYF.

V is TRBV30 and J is TRBJ2-1; 12 bases align to TRBD2. CDR3 size: 15 residues. Germline V gives CDR1 GTSNPN, CDR2 SVGIG (reference sequence). The ends lost 8 bases at V and 5 bases at J; junction bases unmatched: 10. The DNA for the CDR3 is TGTGCCCGGAATCTAGCGGGAGGGCTTAACAATGAGCAGTTCTTC. It specifies CARNLAGGLNNEQFF.

The chain uses TRBV18 and TRBJ2-7, with 9 bases lining up with TRBD2. The V segment lost 3 bases and the J segment 6 bases; nucleotides outside the gene matches: 9. This CDR3 has 15 amino acids. Germline lookup yields CDR1 KGHSH and CDR2 LQKENI. This CDR3 reads CASSPVIAGAGEQYF. The CDR3 nucleotides read TGTGCCAGCTCACCTGTGATAGCGGGAGCAGGCGAGCAGTACTTC.

This clone was seen just once. The chain employs TRBV5-1 and TRBJ2-5, with 11 nucleotides matching TRBD2. CDR3 size: 18 residues. Unmatched junction bases numbered 13, after V lost 4 bases and J lost 2 bases. In germline, CDR1 is SGHRS, CDR2 YFSETQ. CDR3 sequence reads: CASSPSGTSGGLQETQYF. CDR3 coding DNA: TGCGCCAGCAGCCCTTCCGGGACTAGCGGAGGCCTTCAAGAGACCCAGTACTTC.

This clone occurred once. This chain links TRBV14 with TRBJ1-5; no clear D gene. V was cut by 1 base and J by 7 bases, with 8 bases left in between. Per germline, CDR1 SGHDN and CDR2 FVKESK. The CDR3 covers 13 residues. The CDR3 region is CASSQGGQQPQHF. CDR3 sequence (DNA): TGTGCCAGCAGCCAAGGTGGGCAGCAGCCCCAGCATTTT.

This chain links TRBV6-1 with TRBJ2-1; D may be TRBD2 (7 bases). Per germline, CDR1 MNHNS and CDR2 SASEGT. The V and J ends lost 4 bases and 4 bases respectively, with 26 bases between them. The CDR3 consists of 19 residues. In DNA form, the CDR3 reads TGTGCCAGCAGTGGTACAGGGTTACGAGCGGGGAGACCTTACAATGAGCAGTTCTTC. Protein: CASSGTGLRAGRPYNEQFF.

The chain couples TRBV18 to TRBJ2-2, with D tentatively TRBD1 (5 bases). This CDR3 spans 16 amino acids. Per germline, CDR1 KGHSH and CDR2 LQKENI. V was clipped by 1 base and J by 6 bases, with 15 bases between them. In DNA form, the CDR3 reads TGTGCCAGCTCACCACGGCAGGGATACGTCGCCGGGGAGCTGTTTTTT. It is translated as CASSPRQGYVAGELFF.

This chain connects TRBV30 to TRBJ1-5, with TRBD1 identical over 10 bases. V was pared by 3 bases and J by 3 bases, with 5 bases of the junction left unmatched. CDR1 GTSNPN and CDR2 SVGIG come from the germline V gene (reference sequence). There are 15 residues in the CDR3. The CDR3 DNA is TGTGCCTGGAGATCGGGACAGGGGCCCAATCAGCCCCAGCATTTT. Amino acid sequence: CAWRSGQGPNQPQHF. The full variable domain, completed using reference TRBV30 and TRBJ1-5, is SQTIHQWPATLVQPVGSPLSLECTVEGTSNPNLYWYRQAAGRGLQLLFYSVGIGQISSEVPQNLSASRPQDRQFILSSKKLLLSDSGFYLCAWRSGQGPNQPQHFGDGTRLSIL.

The chain couples TRBV18 to TRBJ1-1; no firm D call. From germline, CDR1 is KGHSH and CDR2 LQKENI. V shed 4 bases and J shed 6 bases, with 12 bases lying between them. This CDR3 comprises 13 residues. This CDR3 is CASSHGQYPEAFF. As DNA, the CDR3 is TGTGCCAGCTCACACGGCCAGTACCCTGAAGCTTTCTTT.

This clone was observed a single time. V is TRBV6-1 and J is TRBJ1-1, with TRBD1 matching over 8 bases. CDR3 size: 14 residues. After removal of 6 bases from V and 5 bases from J, the junction contained 8 bases not matched to a gene. Germline V gives CDR1 MNHNS, CDR2 SASEGT. The CDR3, as DNA: TGTGCCAGCAGGGTACAGGGGGGCGGTACTGAAGCTTTCTTT. This encodes CASRVQGGGTEAFF.

This clone was seen a single time. This chain uses TRBV6-1 with TRBJ2-1; 15 bases map to TRBD2. Trimming took 9 bases from V and 7 from J; bases not matched to a gene: 4. CDR1 is MNHNS, CDR2 SASEGT, per germline. CDR3 length: 14 amino acids. Here the CDR3 reads CARVGTSGRNEQFF. The DNA for the CDR3 is TGTGCCAGGGTTGGGACTAGCGGGAGGAATGAGCAGTTCTTC.

This sequence joins TRBV6-4 and TRBJ1-6, with 9 bases fitting TRBD1. The CDR3 consists of 14 residues. V dropped 6 bases and J dropped 8; count of bases not matched to a gene: 5. Germline values: CDR1 MRHNA, CDR2 SNTAGT. The CDR3 region is CASSRTGDDSPLHF. The CDR3 DNA sequence: TGTGCCAGCAGCAGGACAGGGGATGATTCACCCCTCCACTTT.

The chain combines TRBV5-4 with TRBJ2-3; 8 nucleotides agree with TRBD2. The CDR3 totals 15 residues. After removal of 0 bases from V and 6 bases from J, the junction contained 6 bases not matched to a gene. From germline, CDR1 is SGHNT and CDR2 YYREEE (reference sequence). CDR3 in DNA: TGTGCCAGCAGCTTGGCAGCGGGAGTGGGCGATACGCAGTATTTT. It encodes CASSLAAGVGDTQYF.

The chain uses TRBV14 and TRBJ2-7; TRBD1 aligns across 7 bases. CDR3 length: 11 amino acids. J was trimmed by 12 bases and V by 4 bases; bases with no gene match: 6. The V gene's germline CDR1 is SGHDN and CDR2 FVKESK. The CDR3, as DNA: TGTGCCAGCAGCCTAGACAGGGTATTGTACTTC. This sequence encodes CASSLDRVLYF.

The rearrangement joins TRBV15 to TRBJ2-5; weak D call: TRBD1 (6 bases). CDR1 LNHNV and CDR2 YYDKDF come from the germline V gene (reference sequence). CDR3 length equals 14 residues. The V end was cut by 5 bases, the J end by 4 bases, with 14 bases between. CDR3 DNA sequence: TGTGCCACCAGCGGCACAGGGTTCCCAGAGACCCAGTACTTC. Its translation: CATSGTGFPETQYF.

The chain links TRBV5-1 to TRBJ1-1, with no clear D. This CDR3 is built from 13 residues. CDR1 is SGHRS and CDR2 is YFSETQ in the germline V gene. V was clipped by 0 bases and J by 4 bases, with 7 bases between them. The CDR3 spells CASSLDSATEAFF. In DNA, the CDR3 is TGCGCCAGCAGCTTGGACAGCGCCACTGAAGCTTTCTTT.

The chain couples TRBV10-1 to TRBJ2-7; TRBD1 aligns across 7 bases. This CDR3 spans 12 amino acids. Germline values: CDR1 WNHNN, CDR2 SYGVQD (reference sequence). V was pared by 3 bases and J by 6 bases, with 2 bases of the junction left unmatched. DNA for the CDR3: TGCGCCAGCAGTGACAACAGGGGCGAGCAGTACTTC. Its protein is CASSDNRGEQYF.